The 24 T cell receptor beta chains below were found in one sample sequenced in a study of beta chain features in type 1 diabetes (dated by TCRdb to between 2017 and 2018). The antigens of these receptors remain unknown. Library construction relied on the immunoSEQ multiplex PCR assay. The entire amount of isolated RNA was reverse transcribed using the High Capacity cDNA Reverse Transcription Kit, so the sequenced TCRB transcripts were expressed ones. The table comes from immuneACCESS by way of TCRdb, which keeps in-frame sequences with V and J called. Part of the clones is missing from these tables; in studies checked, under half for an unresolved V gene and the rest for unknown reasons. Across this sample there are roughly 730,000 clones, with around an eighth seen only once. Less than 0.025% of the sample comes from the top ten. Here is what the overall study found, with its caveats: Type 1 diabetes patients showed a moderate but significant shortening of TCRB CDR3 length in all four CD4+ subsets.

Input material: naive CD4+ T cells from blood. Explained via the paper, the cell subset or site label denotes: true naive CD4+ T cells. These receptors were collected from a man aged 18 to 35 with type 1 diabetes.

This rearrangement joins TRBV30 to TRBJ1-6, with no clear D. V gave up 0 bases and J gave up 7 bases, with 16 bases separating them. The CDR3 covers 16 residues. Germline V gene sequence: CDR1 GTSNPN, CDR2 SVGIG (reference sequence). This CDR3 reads CAWSVQRDRRNSPLHF. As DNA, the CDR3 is TGTGCCTGGAGTGTACAGAGGGATCGGCGGAATTCACCCCTCCACTTT.

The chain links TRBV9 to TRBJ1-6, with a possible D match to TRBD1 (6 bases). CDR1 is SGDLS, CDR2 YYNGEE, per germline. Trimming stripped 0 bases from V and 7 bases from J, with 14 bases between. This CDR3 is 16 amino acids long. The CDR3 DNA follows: TGTGCCAGCAGCGTAGGGCCCTCGGGACAAAATTCACCCCTCCACTTT. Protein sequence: CASSVGPSGQNSPLHF. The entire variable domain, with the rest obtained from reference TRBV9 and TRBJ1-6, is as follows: DSGVTQTPKHLITATGQRVTLRCSPRSGDLSVYWYQQSLDQGLQFLIQYYNGEERAKGNILERFSAQQFPDLHSELNLSSLELGDSALYFCASSVGPSGQNSPLHFGNGTRLTVT.

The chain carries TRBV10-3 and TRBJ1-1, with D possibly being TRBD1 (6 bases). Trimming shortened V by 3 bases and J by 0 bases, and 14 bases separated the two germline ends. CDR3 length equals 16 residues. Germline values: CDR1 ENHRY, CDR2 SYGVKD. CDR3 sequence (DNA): TGTGCCATCAGTGATATATGGAGGGGGTTGAACACTGAAGCTTTCTTT. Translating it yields CAISDIWRGLNTEAFF.

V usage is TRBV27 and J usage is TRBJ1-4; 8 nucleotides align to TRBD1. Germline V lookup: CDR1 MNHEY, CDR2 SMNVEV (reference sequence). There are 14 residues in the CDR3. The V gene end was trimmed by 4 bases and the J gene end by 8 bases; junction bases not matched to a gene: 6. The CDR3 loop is CASSWRTGNEKLFF. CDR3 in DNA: TGTGCCAGCAGTTGGAGGACAGGGAACGAAAAACTGTTTTTT.

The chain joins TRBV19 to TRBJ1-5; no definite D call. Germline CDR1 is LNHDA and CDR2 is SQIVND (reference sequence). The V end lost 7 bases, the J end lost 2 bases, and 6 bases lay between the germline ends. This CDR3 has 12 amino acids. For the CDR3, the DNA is TGTGCCAGTATGTTCGGCAATCAGCCCCAGCATTTT. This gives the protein CASMFGNQPQHF.

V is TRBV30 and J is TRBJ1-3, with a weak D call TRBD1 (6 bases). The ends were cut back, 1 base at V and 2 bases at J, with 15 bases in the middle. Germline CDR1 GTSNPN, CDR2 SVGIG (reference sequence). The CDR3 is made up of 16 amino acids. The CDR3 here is CAWSADYRDPGNTIYF. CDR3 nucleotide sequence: TGTGCCTGGAGTGCAGATTACAGGGATCCTGGAAACACCATATATTTT. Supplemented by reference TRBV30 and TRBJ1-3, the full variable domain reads SQTIHQWPATLVQPVGSPLSLECTVEGTSNPNLYWYRQAAGRGLQLLFYSVGIGQISSEVPQNLSASRPQDRQFILSSKKLLLSDSGFYLCAWSADYRDPGNTIYFGEGSWLTVV.

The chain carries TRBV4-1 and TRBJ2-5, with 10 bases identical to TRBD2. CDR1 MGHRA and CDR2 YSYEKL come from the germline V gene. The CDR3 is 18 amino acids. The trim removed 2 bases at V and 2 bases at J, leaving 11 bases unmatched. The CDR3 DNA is TGCGCCAGCAGCCAACCGACTAGCGGGCCCCGGAGGCAAGAGACCCAGTACTTC. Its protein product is CASSQPTSGPRRQETQYF.

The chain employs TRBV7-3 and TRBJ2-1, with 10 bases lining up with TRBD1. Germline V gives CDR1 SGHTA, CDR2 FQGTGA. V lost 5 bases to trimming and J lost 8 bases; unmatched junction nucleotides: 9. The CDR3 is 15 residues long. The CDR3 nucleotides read TGTGCCAGCAGCCCGACGACAGGGGGCTCCTATGAGCAGTTCTTC. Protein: CASSPTTGGSYEQFF.

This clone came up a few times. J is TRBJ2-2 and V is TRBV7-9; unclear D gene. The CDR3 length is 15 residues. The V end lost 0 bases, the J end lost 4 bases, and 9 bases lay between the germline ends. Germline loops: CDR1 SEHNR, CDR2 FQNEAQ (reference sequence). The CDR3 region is CASSLAHKTTGELFF. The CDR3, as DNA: TGTGCCAGCAGCTTAGCCCACAAGACCACCGGGGAGCTGTTTTTT.

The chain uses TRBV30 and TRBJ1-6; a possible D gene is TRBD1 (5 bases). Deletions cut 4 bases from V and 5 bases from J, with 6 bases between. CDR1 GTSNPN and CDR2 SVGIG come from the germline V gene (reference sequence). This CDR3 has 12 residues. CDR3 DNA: TGTGCCTGGACAGGGAATAATTCACCCCTCCACTTT. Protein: CAWTGNNSPLHF.

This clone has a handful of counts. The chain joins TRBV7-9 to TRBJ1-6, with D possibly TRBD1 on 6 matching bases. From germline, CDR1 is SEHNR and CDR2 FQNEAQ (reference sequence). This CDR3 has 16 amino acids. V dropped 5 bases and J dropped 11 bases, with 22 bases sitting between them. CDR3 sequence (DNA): TGTGCCAGCAGCCCCCAAGCCGGGACACTTACACCACCCCTCCACTTT. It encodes CASSPQAGTLTPPLHF.

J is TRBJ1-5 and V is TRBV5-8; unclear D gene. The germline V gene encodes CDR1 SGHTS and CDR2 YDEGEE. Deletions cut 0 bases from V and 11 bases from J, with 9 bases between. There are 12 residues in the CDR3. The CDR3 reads CASSLVPPAQHF. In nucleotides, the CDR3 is TGTGCCAGCAGCTTGGTTCCTCCAGCCCAGCATTTT.

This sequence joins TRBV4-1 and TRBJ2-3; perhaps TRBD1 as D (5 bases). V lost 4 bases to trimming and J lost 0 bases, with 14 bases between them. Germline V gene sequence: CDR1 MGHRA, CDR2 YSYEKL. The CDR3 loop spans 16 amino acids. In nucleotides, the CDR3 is TGCGCCAGCAGCCCAGGTCAGGGTAGGAGCACAGATACGCAGTATTTT. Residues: CASSPGQGRSTDTQYF.

CDR3 coding DNA: TGCGCCAGCAGCCAATCCCACGAGGGTAAAGAGACCCAGTACTTC. Amino acid sequence: CASSQSHEGKETQYF. The V call is TRBV4-1, the J call TRBJ2-5; D might be TRBD2 (5 bases). Germline CDR1 MGHRA, CDR2 YSYEKL. The CDR3 runs 15 residues. Trimming cost V 2 bases and J 3 bases, with 13 bases left between them.

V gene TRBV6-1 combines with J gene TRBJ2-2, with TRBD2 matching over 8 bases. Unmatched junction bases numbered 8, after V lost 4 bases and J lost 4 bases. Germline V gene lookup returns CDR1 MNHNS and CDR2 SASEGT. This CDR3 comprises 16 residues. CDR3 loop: CASSAPSGGGTGELFF. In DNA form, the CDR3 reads TGTGCCAGCAGTGCCCCCAGCGGGGGTGGCACCGGGGAGCTGTTTTTT.

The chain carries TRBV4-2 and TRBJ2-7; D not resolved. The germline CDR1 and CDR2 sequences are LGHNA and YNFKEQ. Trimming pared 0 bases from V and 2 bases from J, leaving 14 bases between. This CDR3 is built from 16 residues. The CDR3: CASSQEERNPPYEQYF. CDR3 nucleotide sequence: TGTGCCAGCAGCCAAGAAGAACGTAACCCTCCCTACGAGCAGTACTTC.

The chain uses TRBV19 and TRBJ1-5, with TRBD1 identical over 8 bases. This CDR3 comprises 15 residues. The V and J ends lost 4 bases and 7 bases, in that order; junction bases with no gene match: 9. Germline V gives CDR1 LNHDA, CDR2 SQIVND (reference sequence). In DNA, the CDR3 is TGTGCCAGTAGTACATACAGGGGGATTAACCAGCCCCAGCATTTT. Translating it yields CASSTYRGINQPQHF.

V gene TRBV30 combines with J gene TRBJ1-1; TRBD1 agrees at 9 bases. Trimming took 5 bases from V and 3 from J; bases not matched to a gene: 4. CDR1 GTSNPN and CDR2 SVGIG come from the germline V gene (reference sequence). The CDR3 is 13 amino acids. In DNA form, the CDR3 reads TGTGCCTGGGGGACAGGGATCGACACTGAAGCTTTCTTT. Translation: CAWGTGIDTEAFF.

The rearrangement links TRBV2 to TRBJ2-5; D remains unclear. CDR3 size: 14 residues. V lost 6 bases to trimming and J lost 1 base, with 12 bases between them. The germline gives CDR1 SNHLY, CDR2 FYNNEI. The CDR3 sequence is CASSLVSLQETQYF. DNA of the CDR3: TGTGCCAGCAGCCTCGTTTCCCTCCAAGAGACCCAGTACTTC.

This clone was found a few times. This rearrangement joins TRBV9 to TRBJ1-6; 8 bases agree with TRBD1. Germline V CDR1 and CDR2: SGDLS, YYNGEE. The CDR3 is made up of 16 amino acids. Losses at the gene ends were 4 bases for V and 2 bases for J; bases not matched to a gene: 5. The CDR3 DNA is TGTGCCAGCAGCCTAATGGACAGGGCCTATAATTCACCCCTCCACTTT. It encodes CASSLMDRAYNSPLHF.

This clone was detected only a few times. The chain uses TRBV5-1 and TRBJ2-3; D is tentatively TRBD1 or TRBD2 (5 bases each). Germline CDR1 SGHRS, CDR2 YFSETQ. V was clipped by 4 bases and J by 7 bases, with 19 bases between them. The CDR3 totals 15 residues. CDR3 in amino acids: CASSTPGPQLNTQYF. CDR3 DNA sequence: TGCGCCAGCAGCACCCCGGGGCCCCAGCTTAATACGCAGTATTTT.

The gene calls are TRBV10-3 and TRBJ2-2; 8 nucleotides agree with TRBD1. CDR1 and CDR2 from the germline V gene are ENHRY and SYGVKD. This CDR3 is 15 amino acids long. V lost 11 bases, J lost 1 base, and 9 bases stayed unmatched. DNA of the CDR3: TGTGCCGCCCTTCAGGGGGCCGGGAACACCGGGGAGCTGTTTTTT. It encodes CAALQGAGNTGELFF.

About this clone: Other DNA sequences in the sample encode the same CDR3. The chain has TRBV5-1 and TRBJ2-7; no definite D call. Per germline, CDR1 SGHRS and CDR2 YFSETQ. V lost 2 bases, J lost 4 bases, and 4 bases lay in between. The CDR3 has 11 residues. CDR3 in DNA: TGCGCCAGCAGCTTAGAATACGAGCAGTACTTC. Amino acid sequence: CASSLEYEQYF.

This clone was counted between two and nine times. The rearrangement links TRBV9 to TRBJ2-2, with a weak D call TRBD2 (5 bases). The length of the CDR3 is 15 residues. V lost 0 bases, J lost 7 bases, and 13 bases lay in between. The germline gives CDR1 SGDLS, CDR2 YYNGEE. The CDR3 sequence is CASSVESASGGELFF. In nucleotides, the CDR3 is TGTGCCAGCAGCGTAGAGTCAGCCAGCGGCGGGGAGCTGTTTTTT.